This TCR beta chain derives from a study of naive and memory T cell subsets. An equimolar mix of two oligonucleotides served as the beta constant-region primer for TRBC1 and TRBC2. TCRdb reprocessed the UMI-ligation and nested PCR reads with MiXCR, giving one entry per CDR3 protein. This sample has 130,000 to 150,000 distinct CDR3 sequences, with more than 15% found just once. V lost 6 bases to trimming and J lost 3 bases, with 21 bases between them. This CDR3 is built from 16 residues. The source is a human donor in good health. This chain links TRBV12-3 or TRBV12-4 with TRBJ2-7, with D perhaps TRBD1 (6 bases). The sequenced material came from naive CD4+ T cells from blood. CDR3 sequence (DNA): TGTGCCAGCAGAAACCCTACAGGGAAAAGGGACTACGAGCAGTACTTC. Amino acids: CASRNPTGKRDYEQYF.